Below, one T cell receptor beta chain is given with its context. Trimming at V came to 5 bases and at J to 5 bases, leaving 4 bases not matched to a gene. This CDR3 is 13 amino acids long. Germline CDR1 reads SGHNT; CDR2 reads YENEEA. This record belongs to a study of shared clonotypes between healthy human individuals. TCRdb keeps only in-frame clones here, not all; method: immunoSEQ multiplex PCR. Of about 2.4 million clones listed, over 85% are singletons. This rearrangement joins TRBV11-3 to TRBJ2-3; 7 nucleotides match TRBD1. The sample consisted of naive CD4+ T cells sorted from blood. Stated subset: CD45RA+ positively selected. This receptor was identified in a man between 18 and 29 years old in good health. This chain's CDR3 is CASSPWDRDTQYF. The CDR3 coding sequence is TGTGCCAGCAGCCCTTGGGACAGAGATACGCAGTATTTT.